This T cell receptor beta chain was observed in a study of blood T cell repertoires in COVID-19. Sequenced by immunoSEQ multiplex PCR; TCRdb stores in-frame clones only, minus some. Here the sample spans about 270,000 clones, around 86% being singletons. The V gene's germline CDR1 is MNHNY and CDR2 SVGAGI (reference sequence). Germline trimming cut 6 bases from V and 5 bases from J; bases unmatched to any gene: 5. CDR3 length equals 13 residues. Sequencing input: peripheral blood. This sequence joins TRBV6-6 and TRBJ2-5, with 8 bases fitting TRBD1. This receptor was taken from a woman aged 55-69 years with active or convalescent COVID-19. CDR3 sequence reads: CASRGQGRETQYF. CDR3 in DNA: TGTGCCAGCAGAGGACAGGGACGGGAGACCCAGTACTTC.